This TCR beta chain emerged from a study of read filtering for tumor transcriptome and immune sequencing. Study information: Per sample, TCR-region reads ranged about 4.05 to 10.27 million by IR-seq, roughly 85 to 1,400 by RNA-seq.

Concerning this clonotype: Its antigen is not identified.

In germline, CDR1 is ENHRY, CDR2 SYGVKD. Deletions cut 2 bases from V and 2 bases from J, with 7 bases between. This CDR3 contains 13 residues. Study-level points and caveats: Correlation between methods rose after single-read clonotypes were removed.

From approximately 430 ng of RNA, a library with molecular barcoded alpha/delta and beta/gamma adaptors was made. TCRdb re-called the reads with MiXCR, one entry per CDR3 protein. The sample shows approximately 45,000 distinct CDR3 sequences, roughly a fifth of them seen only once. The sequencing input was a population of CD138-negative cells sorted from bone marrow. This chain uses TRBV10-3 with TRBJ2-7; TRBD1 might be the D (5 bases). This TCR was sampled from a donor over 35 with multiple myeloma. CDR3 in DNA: TGTGCCATCAGTGAGGTCAGGGCCTACGAGCAGTACTTC. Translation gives CAISEVRAYEQYF.